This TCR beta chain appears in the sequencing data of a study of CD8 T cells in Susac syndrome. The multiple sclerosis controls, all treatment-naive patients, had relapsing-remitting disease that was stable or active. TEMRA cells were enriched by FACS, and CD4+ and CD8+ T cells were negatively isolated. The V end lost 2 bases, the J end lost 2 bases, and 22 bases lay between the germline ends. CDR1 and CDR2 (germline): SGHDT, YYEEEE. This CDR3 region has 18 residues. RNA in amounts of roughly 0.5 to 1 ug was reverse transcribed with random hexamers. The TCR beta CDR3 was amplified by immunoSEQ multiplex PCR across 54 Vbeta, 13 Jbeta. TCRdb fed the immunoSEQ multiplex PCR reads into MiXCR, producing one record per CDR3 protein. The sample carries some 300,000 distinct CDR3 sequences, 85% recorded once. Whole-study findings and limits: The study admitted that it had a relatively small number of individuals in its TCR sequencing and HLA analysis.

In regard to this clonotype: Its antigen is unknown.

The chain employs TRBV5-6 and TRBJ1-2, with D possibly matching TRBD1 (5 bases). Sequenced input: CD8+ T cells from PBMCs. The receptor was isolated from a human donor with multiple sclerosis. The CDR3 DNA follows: TGTGCCAGCAGCTTTACGAGTAATCAGGGTGGAGGGAACTATGGCTACACCTTC. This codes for CASSFTSNQGGGNYGYTF. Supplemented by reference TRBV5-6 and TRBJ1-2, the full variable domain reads DAGVTQSPTHLIKTRGQQVTLRCSPKSGHDTVSWYQQALGQGPQFIFQYYEEEERQRGNFPDRFSGHQFPNYSSELNVNALLLGDSALYLCASSFTSNQGGGNYGYTFGSGTRLTVV.